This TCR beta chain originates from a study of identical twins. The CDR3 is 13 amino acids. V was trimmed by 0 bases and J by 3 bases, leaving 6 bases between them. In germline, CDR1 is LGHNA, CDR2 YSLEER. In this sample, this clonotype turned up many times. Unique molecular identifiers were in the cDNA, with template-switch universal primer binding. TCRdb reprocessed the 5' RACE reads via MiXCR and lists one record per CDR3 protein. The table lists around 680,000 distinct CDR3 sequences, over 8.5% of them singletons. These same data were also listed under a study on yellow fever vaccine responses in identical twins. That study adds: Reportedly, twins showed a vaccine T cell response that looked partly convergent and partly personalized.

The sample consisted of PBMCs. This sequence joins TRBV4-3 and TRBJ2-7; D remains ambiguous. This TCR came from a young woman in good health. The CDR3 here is CASSQDFLYEQYF. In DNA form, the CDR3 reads TGCGCCAGCAGCCAAGACTTCCTCTACGAGCAGTACTTC.